A selection of T cell receptor beta chains follows, all from one sample in a study of tumor-infiltrating lymphocytes in oesophageal squamous cell carcinoma. MiXCR, applied by TCRdb to the PCR reads, yields one record per CDR3 protein. This table holds 13,000 or so distinct CDR3 sequences, around 56% found once. Sequencing used esophageal tumor tissue. The source is a female donor with esophageal squamous cell carcinoma. Both conserved end residues are part of each CDR3. D genes are given only for firm matches. For some rows the clone size is stated as once, few or many, or as a class when expanded; others skip it.

clone_size j_call d_call v_call cdr3_aa cdr3_nt
medium-sized TRBJ1-1 TRBD1 TRBV6-1 CASTAGGASTEAFF TGTGCCAGCACCGCAGGGGGCGCATCCACTGAAGCTTTCTTT
- TRBJ2-7 - TRBV7-2 CASSFQIRTEQYF TGTGCCAGCAGCTTCCAGATAAGGACAGAGCAGTACTTC
medium-sized TRBJ2-1 TRBD2 TRBV27 CASSPLAGGSYNEQFF TGTGCCAGCAGTCCCTTAGCGGGCGGCTCCTACAATGAGCAGTTCTTC
- TRBJ2-1 TRBD2 TRBV6-1 CASSEWASGRARFF TGTGCCAGCAGTGAATGGGCTAGCGGGAGGGCCCGGTTCTTC
few TRBJ2-1 TRBD2 TRBV7-8 CASSYTTSGTYNEQFF TGTGCCAGCAGCTATACGACTAGCGGAACCTACAATGAGCAGTTCTTC
- TRBJ2-1 TRBD1 TRBV6-5 CASSYAYRGDEQFF TGTGCCAGCAGTTACGCGTACAGGGGCGATGAGCAGTTCTTC
- TRBJ2-4 - TRBV7-2 CASSARGSAVVPAKNIQYF TGTGCCAGCAGCGCGCGTGGGTCTGCGGTGGTTCCGGCCAAAAACATTCAGTACTTC
- TRBJ2-7 TRBD1 TRBV28 CASRTPGGREQYF TGTGCCAGCAGGACGCCAGGGGGACGGGAGCAGTACTTC
- TRBJ2-4 TRBD2 TRBV7-2 CASSLLSGSKNIQYF TGTGCCAGCAGCTTACTTAGCGGGAGCAAAAACATTCAGTACTTC
- TRBJ2-1 TRBD2 TRBV7-9 CASSSLGLAGGYNEQFF TGTGCCAGCAGCTCCCTGGGGCTAGCGGGAGGTTACAATGAGCAGTTCTTC